The entry that follows covers one T cell receptor (beta chain) sequence. Its specificity is unknown. This specimen comes from a study of CD8+ T cells in alopecia areata. Study-wide points: Lesional scalp displayed greater clonality than normal scalp, most notably in alopecia totalis/universalis. TCR sharing across patients was less clear than in mice, possibly HLA-related.

Trimming at V came to 4 bases and at J to 5 bases, leaving 8 bases not matched to a gene. This CDR3 region has 15 residues. Per the germline V gene, CDR1 is SQVTM and CDR2 is ANQGSEA. Isolated RNA was reverse transcribed into cDNA used as the sequencing template. Here immunoSEQ multiplex PCR was the method, and the copy in TCRdb shows in-frame clones only, minus some. The sample gives 130,000 to 150,000 clones, about two thirds of which show up once; about 38% is in the top ten. The chain recombines TRBV29-1 with TRBJ2-1, with 10 bases lining up with TRBD2. Sequencing input: CD8+ T cells sorted from blood. The source of this sequence is a human donor in good health. The CDR3 bases are TGCAGCGTTGTACGGCTAGCGGGAGCCAACAATGAGCAGTTCTTC. It specifies CSVVRLAGANNEQFF.